What follows are 11 T cell receptor beta chains derived from one specimen sequenced in a study of identical twins. In TCRdb, the 5' RACE reads were re-called with MiXCR into one record per CDR3 protein. Among around 490,000 distinct CDR3 sequences listed, 13% to 15% were seen once. These records were also assigned to another study, of yellow fever vaccine responses in identical twins.

The sequenced sample was CD4+ T cells sorted from blood. These receptor sequences come from a woman younger than 30 in good health.

This clonotype turned up a few times. The rearrangement links TRBV15 to TRBJ2-3; 8 bases fit TRBD2. The CDR3 contains 15 residues. V shed 8 bases, J shed 5 bases, and the junction held 12 bases outside the gene matches. Germline V lookup: CDR1 LNHNV, CDR2 YYDKDF (reference sequence). The CDR3 is CATGGLAGWRDTQYF. The CDR3 DNA is TGTGCCACCGGGGGCTTAGCGGGATGGAGAGATACGCAGTATTTT.

This clonotype was observed a few times. J is TRBJ2-5 and V is TRBV24-1; a possible D gene is TRBD1 (6 bases). The V and J ends lost 0 bases and 2 bases respectively, with 9 bases between them. The CDR3 extends over 15 amino acids. Per germline, CDR1 KGHDR and CDR2 SFDVKD. This CDR3 reads CATSDLGQGQETQYF. DNA of the CDR3: TGTGCCACCAGTGATTTGGGTCAGGGGCAAGAGACCCAGTACTTC.

There are a few counts of this clonotype. The chain is built from TRBV5-1 and TRBJ2-6; 8 bases agree with TRBD1. The CDR3 loop spans 18 amino acids. Germline CDR1 SGHRS, CDR2 YFSETQ. V trimming: 3 bases; J trimming: 2 bases; junction bases outside the gene matches: 10. The CDR3 spells CASSWATGVLTGANVLTF. The DNA for the CDR3 is TGCGCCAGCAGCTGGGCGACAGGGGTTTTGACTGGGGCCAACGTCCTGACTTTC.

This clonotype was seen a few times. V is TRBV12-3 or TRBV12-4 and J is TRBJ1-1; possibly TRBD1 for D (5 bases). Trimming shortened V by 3 bases and J by 0 bases, and 11 bases separated the two germline ends. The CDR3 totals 15 residues. The CDR3, as DNA: TGTGCCAGCAGTTTTTGGGGGAGGATGAACACTGAAGCTTTCTTT. It encodes CASSFWGRMNTEAFF.

This clonotype was found a few times. The gene calls are TRBV28 and TRBJ2-3; D unresolved. The CDR3 has 16 residues. Trimming took off 6 bases at V and 0 bases at J, with 16 bases between the two ends. CDR1 and CDR2 (germline): MDHEN, SYDVKM. CDR3 bases: TGTGCCAGCAGGCCCCCCCTGGCTTTTAGCACAGATACGCAGTATTTT. Protein product: CASRPPLAFSTDTQYF.

The chain is built from TRBV20-1 and TRBJ2-1; TRBD2 agrees at 10 bases. Germline CDR1 DFQATT, CDR2 SNEGSKA (reference sequence). With V trimmed by 0 bases and J by 8 bases, 7 bases remained unmatched. This CDR3 region has 15 residues. This CDR3 reads CSARDWGLASDEQFF. The CDR3 DNA is TGCAGTGCTAGAGATTGGGGACTAGCGTCCGATGAGCAGTTCTTC.

To note about this clonotype: Being one base from a much bigger clone, this may be a read error. This rearrangement joins TRBV5-1 to TRBJ2-1, with unresolved D. From germline, CDR1 is SGHRS and CDR2 YFSETQ. The CDR3 runs 12 residues. As DNA, the CDR3 is TGCGCCGGCAGCTATGACACAAATGAGCAGTTCTTC. Translated, it gives CAGSYDTNEQFF.

This clonotype was seen a handful of times. J is TRBJ2-5 and V is TRBV10-3, with TRBD1 identical over 9 bases. Unmatched junction bases numbered 3, after V lost 0 bases and J lost 10 bases. Looked up from germline, CDR1 is ENHRY and CDR2 is SYGVKD. The CDR3 runs 13 residues. CDR3 loop: CAISESGTGSQYF. In DNA form, the CDR3 reads TGTGCCATCAGTGAGTCTGGGACAGGGAGCCAGTACTTC.

This clonotype has a handful of counts. The V gene is TRBV12-3 or TRBV12-4, the J gene TRBJ2-1, with 9 bases identical to TRBD2. This CDR3 spans 16 amino acids. V dropped 0 bases and J dropped 7; count of bases not matched to a gene: 7. CDR3 bases: TGTGCCAGCAGTTTAGCGGGCGGGGGGGCCGGGAATGAGCAGTTCTTC. It specifies CASSLAGGGAGNEQFF.

Ten or more counts support this clonotype. V gene TRBV12-3 or TRBV12-4 combines with J gene TRBJ1-5, with D possibly TRBD1 on 5 matching bases. The V end lost 2 bases, the J end lost 7 bases, and 15 bases lay between the germline ends. This CDR3 is 15 amino acids long. The CDR3 loop reads CASSLLQGGGQPQHF. The CDR3 DNA reads TGTGCCAGCAGTTTACTCCAAGGTGGGGGGCAGCCCCAGCATTTT.

This rearrangement joins TRBV20-1 to TRBJ2-1; TRBD1 matches at 7 bases. This CDR3 contains 16 residues. CDR1 and CDR2 from the germline V gene are DFQATT and SNEGSKA (reference sequence). Trimming removed 5 bases from V and 0 bases from J; junction bases left unmatched: 10. The CDR3 loop reads CSAYSGQVSSYNEQFF. The CDR3 nucleotides are TGCAGTGCTTACTCAGGACAGGTGAGCTCCTACAATGAGCAGTTCTTC.